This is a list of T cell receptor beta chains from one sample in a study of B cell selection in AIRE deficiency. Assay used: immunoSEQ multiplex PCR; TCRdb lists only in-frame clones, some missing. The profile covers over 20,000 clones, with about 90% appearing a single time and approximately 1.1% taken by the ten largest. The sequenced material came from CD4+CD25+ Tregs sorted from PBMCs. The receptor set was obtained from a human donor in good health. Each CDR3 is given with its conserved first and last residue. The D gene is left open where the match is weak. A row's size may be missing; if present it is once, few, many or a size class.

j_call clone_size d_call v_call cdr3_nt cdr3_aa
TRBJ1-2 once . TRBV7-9 TGTGCCAGCAGCTTAGGCAGACCTCTTAACTATGGCTACACCTTC CASSLGRPLNYGYTF
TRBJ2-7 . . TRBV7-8 TGTGCCAGCAGCTCCCCGGGGCTCGGCTACGAGCAGTACTTC CASSSPGLGYEQYF
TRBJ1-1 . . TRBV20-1 TGCAGTGCCCTGTACACTGAAGCTTTCTTT CSALYTEAFF
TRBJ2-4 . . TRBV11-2 TGTGCCAGCAGCTCTCTCCGAGTGTCCCCCAAAAACATTCAGTACTTC CASSSLRVSPKNIQYF
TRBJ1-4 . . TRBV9 TGTGCCAGCAGCGTGGATGGTGCTAATGAAAAACTGTTTTTT CASSVDGANEKLFF
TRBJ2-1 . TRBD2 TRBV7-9 TGTGCCAGCAGCTTCCTAGCGGGGGCCTACAATGAGCAGTTCTTC CASSFLAGAYNEQFF
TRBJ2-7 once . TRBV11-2 TGTGCCAGCAGCTTCAATACCGGTCCTATCTACGAGCAGTACTTC CASSFNTGPIYEQYF
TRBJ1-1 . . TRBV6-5 TGTGCCAGCAGTTACTCGCGGGGGTTGAACACTGAAGCTTTCTTT CASSYSRGLNTEAFF
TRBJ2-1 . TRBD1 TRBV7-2 TGTGCCAGCAGCCCCCGGGACAGGGGGCCTGAGCAGTTCTTC CASSPRDRGPEQFF
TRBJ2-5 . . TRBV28 TGTGCCAGCAGTAATACGGGACCCCCGGGGGAGACCCAGTACTTC CASSNTGPPGETQYF
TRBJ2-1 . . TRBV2 TGTGCCAGCAGTGAAGGGACTGCCCGGGAGCAGTTCTTC CASSEGTAREQFF
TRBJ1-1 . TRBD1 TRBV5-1 TGCGCCAGCAGCGCCCGACAGGGTGGCACTGAAGCTTTCTTT CASSARQGGTEAFF
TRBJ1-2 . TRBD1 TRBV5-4 TGTGCCAGCAGCCACCGAGGTGGGACAGGAATTTACTATGGCTACACCTTC CASSHRGGTGIYYGYTF
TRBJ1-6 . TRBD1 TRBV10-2 TGCGCCAGCACCCCGCCTGGGGACAGGGGCCTTTCACCCCTCCACTTT CASTPPGDRGLSPLHF
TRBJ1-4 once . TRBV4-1 TGCGCCAGCAGCCAAGATCGAAACAGAGCAACTAATGAAAAACTGTTTTTT CASSQDRNRATNEKLFF
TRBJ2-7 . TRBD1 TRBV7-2 TGTGCCAGCAGTCGGACAGGGCAGCAGTACTTC CASSRTGQQYF
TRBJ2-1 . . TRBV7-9 TGTGCCAGCAGCTTAGGTCTCGGAGGGAGGAGCTCAGTTGAGCAGTTCTTC CASSLGLGGRSSVEQFF
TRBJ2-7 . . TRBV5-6 TGTGCCAGCAGCTTGGGTACAACCTACGAGCAGTACTTC CASSLGTTYEQYF
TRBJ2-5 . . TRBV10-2 TGCGCCAGCAGGATCAGCCTAGTGACTCAAGAGACCCAGTACTTC CASRISLVTQETQYF
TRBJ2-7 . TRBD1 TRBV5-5 TGTGCCAGCAGCGGTGGGACAGGGTGGGAGCAGTACTTC CASSGGTGWEQYF
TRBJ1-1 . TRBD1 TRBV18 TGTGCCAGCTCACTGACAGGGGACACTGAAGCTTTCTTT CASSLTGDTEAFF
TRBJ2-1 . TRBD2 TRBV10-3 TGTGCCATCAGCGGGACTAGCGGGGGGGGTAATGAGCAGTTCTTC CAISGTSGGGNEQFF
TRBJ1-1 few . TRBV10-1 TGCGCCAGCAGTGCACAAATGAACACTGAAGCTTTCTTT CASSAQMNTEAFF
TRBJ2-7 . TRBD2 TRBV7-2 TGTGCCAGCAGGCTCACCGGGACTAGCGGGTACGAGCAGTACTTC CASRLTGTSGYEQYF
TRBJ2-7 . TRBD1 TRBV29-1 TGCAGCGTTCGAGGGACAGGGCTCGAGCAGTACTTC CSVRGTGLEQYF
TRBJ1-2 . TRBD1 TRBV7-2 TGTGCCAGCAGTACGGGACAGAACTATGGCTACACCTTC CASSTGQNYGYTF
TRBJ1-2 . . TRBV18 TGTGCCAGCTCACCCGAAACAGGAGGTGGCTACACCTTC CASSPETGGGYTF
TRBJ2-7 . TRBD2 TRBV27 TGTGCCAGCAGTTTCGGGACTAGCGGGGGGGCAAGAGTTTACGAGCAGTACTTC CASSFGTSGGARVYEQYF
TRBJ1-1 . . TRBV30 TGTGCCTGGACGCAGGGCGGCGCTGAAGCTTTCTTT CAWTQGGAEAFF
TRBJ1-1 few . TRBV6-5 TGTGCCAGCAGCACCGGACAGTTGGGGGGGGCTTTCTTT CASSTGQLGGAFF
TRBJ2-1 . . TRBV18 TGTGCCAGCTCACCGTGGCAGGCGCCAAACAATGAGCAGTTCTTC CASSPWQAPNNEQFF
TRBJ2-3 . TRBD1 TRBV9 TGTGCCAGCAGCGTAGAGGGGACAGGTCCCAAGCACGGTACGCAGTATTTT CASSVEGTGPKHGTQYF
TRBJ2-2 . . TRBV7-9 TGTGCCAGCAGCCCACTCTTGGGCGGGGAGCTGTTTTTT CASSPLLGGELFF
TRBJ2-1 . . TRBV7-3 TGTGCCAGCAGCTTAGGTCTGAGCTCCTACAATGAGCAGTTCTTC CASSLGLSSYNEQFF
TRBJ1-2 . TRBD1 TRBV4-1 TGCGCCAGCAGCCCCCCCTTCACCGGGACAGAACCCTATGGCTACACCTTC CASSPPFTGTEPYGYTF
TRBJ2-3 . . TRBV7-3 TGTGCCAGCAGCTTAGGGGTAATTGCAGATACGCAGTATTTT CASSLGVIADTQYF
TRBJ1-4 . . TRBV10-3 TGTGCCATCAGTGAGGATAGACGGAAAAATGAAAAACTGTTTTTT CAISEDRRKNEKLFF
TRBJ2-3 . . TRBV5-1 TGCGCCAGCAGCTCAAGACAGGTTGGAGATACGCAGTATTTT CASSSRQVGDTQYF
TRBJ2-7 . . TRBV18 TGTGCCAGCTCACCAGAGCCCTACGAGCAGTACTTC CASSPEPYEQYF
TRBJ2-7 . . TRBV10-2 TGCGCCAGCAAGACCTGGAACGAGCAGTACTTC CASKTWNEQYF
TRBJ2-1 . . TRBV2 TGTGCCAGCAGTGAGGAGGACAATGAGCAGTTCTTC CASSEEDNEQFF
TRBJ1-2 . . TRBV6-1 TGTGCCAGTAGGATATTAGCTAACTATGGCTACACCTTC CASRILANYGYTF
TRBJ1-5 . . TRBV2 TGTGCCAGCAGTTATACGCCCGATAGCAATCAGCCCCAGCATTTT CASSYTPDSNQPQHF
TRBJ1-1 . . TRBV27 TGTGCCAGCAGTCCAAGGGATCGGGGCACTGAAGCTTTCTTT CASSPRDRGTEAFF
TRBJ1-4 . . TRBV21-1 TGTGCCAGCCCGACCGCAACTAATGAAAAACTGTTTTTT CASPTATNEKLFF